One sample yielded the 25 T cell receptor beta chains listed below, sequenced in a study of human CD8 memory T cell subsets. Production of TCR beta libraries used UMI-labeled 5' RACE as the method. TCRdb re-called the 5' RACE reads; one entry per CDR3 protein, DNA not given. The table counts fewer than 6,500 distinct CDR3 sequences; about 40% lies in the top ten. The sample comprised CD8+ effector memory T cells (TEM) sorted from PBMCs. Noted subset: effector memory CD8 T cells, CCR7- CD45RO+ CD95+. These receptors originate from a human donor in good health.

The chain has TRBV4-1 and TRBJ1-5; TCRdb's D call of TRBD1 is untestable without DNA. CDR3 length: 18 amino acids. Germline V gene lookup returns CDR1 MGHRA and CDR2 YSYEKL. The CDR3 reads CASSHIRTGGFNIQPQHF.

The V and J genes are TRBV27 and TRBJ2-7. The CDR3 runs to 12 residues. From germline, CDR1 is MNHEY and CDR2 SMNVEV (reference sequence). CDR3 residues: CASSSGGLEQYF.

The V call is TRBV5-1, the J call TRBJ2-7; there is no DNA to check the TCRdb D call of TRBD2. This CDR3 is built from 15 residues. Per the germline V gene, CDR1 is SGHRS and CDR2 is YFSETQ. The CDR3 region is CASSLREGRYHEQYF.

According to its frequency, this clonotype is medium-sized. The V call is TRBV7-9, the J call TRBJ1-4. Germline assignment: CDR1 SEHNR and CDR2 FQNEAQ (reference sequence). This CDR3 has 11 amino acids. The CDR3 loop is CASSPSSELFF. Supplemented by reference TRBV7-9 and TRBJ1-4, the full variable domain reads DTGVSQNPRHKITKRGQNVTFRCDPISEHNRLYWYRQTLGQGPEFLTYFQNEAQLEKSRLLSDRFSAERPKGSFSTLEIQRTEQGDSAMYLCASSPSSELFFGSGTQLSVL.

This sequence joins TRBV19 and TRBJ2-1; with no DNA, the TCRdb D assignment of TRBD1 cannot be verified. The germline V gene encodes CDR1 LNHDA and CDR2 SQIVND (reference sequence). The CDR3 has 14 residues. The chain's CDR3 is CASSIRKQGNEQFF.

The chain joins TRBV5-1 to TRBJ1-1. Germline CDR1 and CDR2: SGHRS and YFSETQ. The CDR3 covers 15 residues. CDR3 residues: CASSLAGGVNTEAFF.

Judged by frequency, this clonotype is medium-sized. This sequence joins TRBV7-2 and TRBJ2-3. CDR1 is SGHTA and CDR2 is FQGNSA in the germline V gene. The CDR3 has 12 residues. The CDR3 sequence: CASSLASDTQYF.

The chain recombines TRBV7-9 with TRBJ2-4. Germline CDR1 is SEHNR and CDR2 is FQNEAQ (reference sequence). The CDR3 is 13 amino acids. This CDR3 is CASSFSGRNIQYF.

This chain uses TRBV19 with TRBJ1-1. Germline loops: CDR1 LNHDA, CDR2 SQIVND (reference sequence). The CDR3 contains 13 residues. CDR3 protein: CASSAASGTEAFF.

This rearrangement joins TRBV6-2 or TRBV6-3 to TRBJ2-1; TCRdb proposes TRBD1, but this gene call is untestable without DNA. Germline CDR1 MNHEY, CDR2 SVGEGT. The CDR3 length is 16 residues. This chain's CDR3 is CASSSDSAIIYNEQFF.

The genes are TRBV28 and TRBJ2-1; TCRdb lists TRBD1, though no DNA is available to test this call. Germline CDR1 is MDHEN and CDR2 is SYDVKM. The CDR3 loop spans 16 amino acids. CDR3 sequence reads: CASSPKGQFYYNEQFF.

This clonotype counts as medium-sized (0.01 to 0.1%) by frequency. The chain has TRBV5-1 and TRBJ2-1; TCRdb names TRBD1, which stays unverified in the absence of DNA. CDR1 is SGHRS, CDR2 YFSETQ, per germline. The CDR3 runs 15 residues. The CDR3 sequence: CASSSAGQGSNEQFF.

This sequence joins TRBV21-1 and TRBJ1-2. TRBV21-1 is tagged as a pseudogene. The CDR3 sequence is 16 residues long. This CDR3 reads CASSKIRHNNLYGYTF.

The rearrangement links TRBV7-9 to TRBJ1-1; TCRdb designates TRBD1, a call that cannot be tested without DNA. This CDR3 is built from 12 residues. In germline, CDR1 is SEHNR, CDR2 FQNEAQ (reference sequence). CDR3 sequence reads: CASSLEGPEAFF.

The V gene is TRBV24-1, the J gene TRBJ1-1. CDR3 length: 13 amino acids. The germline gives CDR1 KGHDR, CDR2 SFDVKD. CDR3 region: CATSPGLGVEAFF.

The gene calls are TRBV2 and TRBJ2-2; there is no DNA to check the TCRdb D call of TRBD1. CDR1 is SNHLY, CDR2 FYNNEI, per germline. The CDR3 spans 14 residues. The CDR3 reads CASSEKGGPGELFF.

V is TRBV12-3 or TRBV12-4 and J is TRBJ1-1; the D call of TRBD1 rests on TCRdb alone, since no DNA is present to check it. The CDR3 totals 11 residues. The chain's CDR3 is CAIDRGTEAFF.

This chain joins TRBV5-6 and TRBJ2-3; TCRdb selects TRBD1, and the lack of DNA leaves this call unchecked. This CDR3 has 15 residues. Germline values: CDR1 SGHDT, CDR2 YYEEEE. The CDR3 here is CASTRSGGAVDTQYF.

The V gene is TRBV5-1, the J gene TRBJ2-1; TCRdb gives TRBD1 as the D gene, but with no DNA this cannot be confirmed. The germline gives CDR1 SGHRS, CDR2 YFSETQ. The CDR3 length is 12 residues. CDR3 protein: CASSVTGNEQFF.

The J gene is TRBJ1-5, the V gene TRBV27. Germline V CDR1 and CDR2: MNHEY, SMNVEV (reference sequence). The CDR3 consists of 15 residues. Here the CDR3 reads CASSSEGSDNQPQHF.

The chain is built from TRBV5-1 and TRBJ1-5; TCRdb outputs TRBD1, but without DNA this stays unchecked. The CDR3 contains 15 residues. Germline V lookup: CDR1 SGHRS, CDR2 YFSETQ. CDR3 in amino acids: CASSLGDRGNQPQHF.

The rearrangement uses TRBV27 and TRBJ1-6; no DNA is available, so the TRBD1 call from TCRdb remains unchecked. CDR1 is MNHEY, CDR2 SMNVEV, per germline (reference sequence). The CDR3 runs 15 residues. CDR3 region: CASSLQTGENSPLHF.

This clonotype is identified as medium-sized from frequency. This chain connects TRBV5-8 to TRBJ1-2. Germline assignment: CDR1 SGHTS and CDR2 YDEGEE. This CDR3 has 13 amino acids. The CDR3 sequence: CASSLGYNYGYTF.

V usage is TRBV10-3 and J usage is TRBJ1-1. The CDR3 is made up of 14 amino acids. Per germline, CDR1 ENHRY and CDR2 SYGVKD. The CDR3 here is CAISESELNTEAFF.

J is TRBJ2-4 and V is TRBV25-1; TCRdb's D call, TRBD1, is unchecked because there is no DNA. The CDR3 is made up of 14 amino acids. Germline assignment: CDR1 MGHDK and CDR2 SYGVNS. The chain's CDR3 is CASSEWGESRPQYF.